Sequencing of this TCR beta chain was carried out in a study of blood T cell repertoires in COVID-19. Study details: PBMCs, B-cell-depleted T cells, or T cells provided the cDNA or gDNA that made up the material.

The CDR3 is made up of 15 amino acids. The V segment lost 2 bases and the J segment 6 bases; nucleotides outside the gene matches: 10. CDR1 and CDR2 from the germline V gene are LGHNA and YNFKEQ. Clones were sequenced by immunoSEQ multiplex PCR, and TCRdb holds only the in-frame ones, with some missing. The repertoire holds about 250,000 clones, with 88% as singletons. This chain uses TRBV4-2 with TRBJ2-7; 7 positions agree with TRBD2. This sequence originates from a woman in her thirties with COVID-19, enrolled during active disease. The material sequenced was peripheral blood. CDR3 nucleotide sequence: TGTGCCAGCAGCCAACGGAGCGGGGTATCTGGCGAGCAGTACTTC. Translated: CASSQRSGVSGEQYF.